Described below is a single T cell receptor (beta chain) sequence and its context. This sample is drawn from a study of blood T cell repertoires in COVID-19. At the level of the study: Italy, Spain and the United States were the sources of the convalescent and acute COVID-19 samples. The analysed material was cDNA or gDNA that came from T cells, B-cell-depleted T cells, or PBMCs.

Germline V gene data show CDR1 as LNHDA and CDR2 as SQIVND (reference sequence). Deletions cut 8 bases from V and 5 bases from J, with 15 bases between. The CDR3 has 13 amino acids. In the source study's methods: Amplifying reference gene primers gave estimates of nucleated cell counts. The method was immunoSEQ multiplex PCR; TCRdb's version includes in-frame clones alone and lacks a portion of them. D and trimming come from the DNA, and the V and J calls and clone size come from that table. Of 350,000 or so clones in the sample, roughly 90% were seen once. The gene calls are TRBV19 and TRBJ2-5, with a tentative D call TRBD2 (7 bases). This TCR came from a young man with active or convalescent COVID-19. Sequencing input: peripheral blood. The CDR3 DNA follows: TGTGCCAGTGGTTCGGGGGGCTGGGAGACCCAGTACTTC. Its protein is CASGSGGWETQYF.